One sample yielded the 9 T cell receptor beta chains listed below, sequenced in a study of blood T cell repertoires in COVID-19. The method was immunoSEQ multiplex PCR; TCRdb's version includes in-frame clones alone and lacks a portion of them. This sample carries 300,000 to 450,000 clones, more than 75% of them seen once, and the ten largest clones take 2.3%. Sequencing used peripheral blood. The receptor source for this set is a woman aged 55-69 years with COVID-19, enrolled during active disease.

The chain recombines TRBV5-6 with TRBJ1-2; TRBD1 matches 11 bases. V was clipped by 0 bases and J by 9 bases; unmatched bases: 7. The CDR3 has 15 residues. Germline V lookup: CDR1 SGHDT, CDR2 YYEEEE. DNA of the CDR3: TGTGCCAGCAGCTTGGAGGACAGGGGGCCTTGGAGCTACACCTTC. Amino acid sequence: CASSLEDRGPWSYTF.

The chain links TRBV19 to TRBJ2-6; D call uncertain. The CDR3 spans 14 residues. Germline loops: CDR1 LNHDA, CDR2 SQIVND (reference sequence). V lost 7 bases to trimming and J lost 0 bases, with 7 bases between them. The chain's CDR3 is CASISSSGANVLTF. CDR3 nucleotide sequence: TGTGCCAGTATTTCGAGCTCTGGGGCCAACGTCCTGACTTTC.

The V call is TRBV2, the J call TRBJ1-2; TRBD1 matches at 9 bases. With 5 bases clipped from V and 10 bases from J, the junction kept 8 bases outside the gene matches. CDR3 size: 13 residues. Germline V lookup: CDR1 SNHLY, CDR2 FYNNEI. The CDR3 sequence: CASSTGGFGSYTF. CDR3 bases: TGTGCCAGCAGTACAGGGGGCTTTGGATCCTACACCTTC.

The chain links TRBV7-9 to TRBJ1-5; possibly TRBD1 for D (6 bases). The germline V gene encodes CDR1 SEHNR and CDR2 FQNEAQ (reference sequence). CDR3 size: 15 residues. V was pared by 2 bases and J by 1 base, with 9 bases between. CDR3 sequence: CASSLLGTSNQPQHF. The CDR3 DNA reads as TGTGCCAGCAGCTTACTCGGGACAAGCAATCAGCCCCAGCATTTT.

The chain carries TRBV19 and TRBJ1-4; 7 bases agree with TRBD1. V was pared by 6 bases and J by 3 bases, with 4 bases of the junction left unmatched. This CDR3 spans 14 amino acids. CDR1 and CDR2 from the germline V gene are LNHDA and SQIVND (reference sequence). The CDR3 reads CASSRGQSNEKLFF. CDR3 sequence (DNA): TGTGCCAGTAGCAGGGGACAGTCTAATGAAAAACTGTTTTTT.

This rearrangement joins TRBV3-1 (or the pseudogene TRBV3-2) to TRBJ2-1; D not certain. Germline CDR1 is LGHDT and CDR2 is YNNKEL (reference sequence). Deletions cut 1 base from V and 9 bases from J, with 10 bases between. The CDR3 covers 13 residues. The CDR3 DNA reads TGTGCCAGCAGCCAAGGGGCAGGCACTGAGCAGTTCTTC. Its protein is CASSQGAGTEQFF.

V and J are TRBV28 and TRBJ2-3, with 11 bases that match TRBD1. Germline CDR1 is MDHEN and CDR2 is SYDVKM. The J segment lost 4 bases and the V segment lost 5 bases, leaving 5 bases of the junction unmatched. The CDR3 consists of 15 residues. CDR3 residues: CASSPRDRGADTQYF. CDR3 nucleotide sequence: TGTGCCAGCAGTCCCCGGGACAGGGGGGCAGATACGCAGTATTTT.

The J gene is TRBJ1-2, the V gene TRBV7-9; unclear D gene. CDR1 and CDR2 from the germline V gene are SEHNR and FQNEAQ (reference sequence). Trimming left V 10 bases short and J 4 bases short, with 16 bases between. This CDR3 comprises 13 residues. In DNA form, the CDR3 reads TGTGCCACCTACCTATTTGAGTCCTATGGCTACACCTTC. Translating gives CATYLFESYGYTF. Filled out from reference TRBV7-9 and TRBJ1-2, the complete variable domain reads DTGVSQNPRHKITKRGQNVTFRCDPISEHNRLYWYRQTLGQGPEFLTYFQNEAQLEKSRLLSDRFSAERPKGSFSTLEIQRTEQGDSAMYLCATYLFESYGYTFGSGTRLTVV.

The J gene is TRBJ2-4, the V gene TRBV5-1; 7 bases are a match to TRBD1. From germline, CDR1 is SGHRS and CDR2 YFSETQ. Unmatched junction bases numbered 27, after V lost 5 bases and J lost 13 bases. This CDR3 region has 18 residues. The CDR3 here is CASSSGLPTGSTPRIQYF. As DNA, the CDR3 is TGCGCCAGCAGTTCGGGTCTTCCGACAGGGTCCACACCCCGGATCCAGTACTTC.